This TCR beta chain was profiled in a study of radiotherapy plus CTLA-4 blockade in lung cancer. Broader study findings: Tumor-origin TCR clones grew in blood after radiotherapy plus ipilimumab.

On this clone: The antigen remains undetermined.

Method: immunoSEQ multiplex PCR; TCRdb's copy keeps in-frame clones and lacks some. The table shows 80,000 to 100,000 clones, with roughly 74% occurring only once. CDR3 size: 13 residues. Germline lookup yields CDR1 SGHTA and CDR2 FQGNSA. Trimming took off 7 bases at V and 4 bases at J, with 13 bases between the two ends. The sequenced sample was peripheral blood, obtained from a patient treated with radiotherapy plus ipilimumab. This rearrangement joins TRBV7-2 to TRBJ1-2; possible D gene TRBD1, 6 bases. This receptor was identified in a human donor with non-small cell lung cancer who had a partial response to radiotherapy plus ipilimumab. Some clones in this sample may be carry-over from other donors' samples. Here the CDR3 reads CASIEQGIYGYTF. CDR3 sequence (DNA): TGTGCCAGCATCGAGCAGGGGATCTATGGCTACACCTTC.